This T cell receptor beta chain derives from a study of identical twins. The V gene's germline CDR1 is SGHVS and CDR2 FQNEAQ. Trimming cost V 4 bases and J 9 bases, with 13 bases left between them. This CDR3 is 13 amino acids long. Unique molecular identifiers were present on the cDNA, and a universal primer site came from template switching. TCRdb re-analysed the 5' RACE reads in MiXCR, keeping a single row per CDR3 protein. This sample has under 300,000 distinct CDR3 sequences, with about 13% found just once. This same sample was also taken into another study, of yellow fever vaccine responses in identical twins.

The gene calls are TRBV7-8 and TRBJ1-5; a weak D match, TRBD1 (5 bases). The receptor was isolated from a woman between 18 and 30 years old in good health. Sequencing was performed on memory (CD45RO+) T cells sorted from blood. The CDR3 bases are TGTGCCAGCAGCTCTGCTACGGGACTGCCCCAGCATTTT. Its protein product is CASSSATGLPQHF.